This T cell receptor (beta chain) was profiled in a study of shared clonotypes between healthy human individuals. Background on the study: Used for every donor were three CD4 naive, three CD4 memory, two CD8 naive and one CD8 memory plate.

A word on this clone: Its antigen is not identified.

V dropped 0 bases and J dropped 4 bases, with 5 bases sitting between them. The germline gives CDR1 SGHRS, CDR2 YFSETQ. There are 13 residues in the CDR3. The study's findings and limits: A handful of donors held around 5% of naive CD4 clonotypes in common.

Assay used: immunoSEQ multiplex PCR; TCRdb lists only in-frame clones, some missing. The sample has about 1,500,000 clones, around 95% seen once. Sequenced: naive CD4+ T cells sorted from blood. Subset noted: CD45RA+ positively selected. The rearrangement uses TRBV5-1 and TRBJ2-4, with a possible D match to TRBD1 (5 bases). This clonotype was obtained from a man aged 25-40 years in good health. CDR3 amino acids: CASSLEGKNIQYF. DNA for the CDR3: TGCGCCAGCAGCTTGGAGGGGAAAAACATTCAGTACTTC.